This T cell receptor beta chain is drawn from a study of T cell responses to AZD1222 COVID-19 vaccine. Overall study results and limits: Spike-specific TCR breadth and depth grew following two AZD1222 doses. The donors showed a predominance of white British ancestry and of females, with possible underestimation of clonal diversity. Of the AZD1222 recipients, only 5 or 6 were seropositive at baseline.

Germline CDR1 and CDR2: SGHRS and YFSETQ. There are 17 residues in the CDR3. Trimming left V 3 bases short and J 8 bases short, with 24 bases between. The protocol was immunoSEQ multiplex PCR, while the TCRdb copy is restricted to in-frame clones and leaves out a portion. The sample contains some 130,000 clones, approximately 90% of which appear only once. About this clone: Its antigen is still unknown.

The genes are TRBV5-1 and TRBJ2-1, with D possibly TRBD2 on 6 matching bases. The TCR sequence derives from an adult in good health. The source material was peripheral blood, sampled on day 0 of AZD1222 vaccination. For the CDR3, the DNA is TGCGCCAGCAGCTATGGGGCGACTAGTATGGGGTTGTATGAGCAGTTCTTC. This translates into CASSYGATSMGLYEQFF.